A single sample gave rise to the 21 T cell receptor beta chains below, sequenced in a study of Ad26.COV2.S vaccination and SARS-CoV-2 variants. Indicated treatment: over 15 received Ad26.COV2.S at low or high dose, single or two shots; 5 received placebo; per-sample allocation not given. Following the first vaccine or placebo injection, samples were taken on day 63. Clones were sequenced by immunoSEQ multiplex PCR, and TCRdb holds only the in-frame ones, with some missing. The sample carries about 390,000 clones, more than 85% recorded once. Sequencing used peripheral blood, obtained in a trial of Ad26.COV2.S vaccine versus placebo. All receptors come from a person aged 18-60 years who received the Ad26.COV2.S COVID-19 vaccine or a placebo.

This sequence joins TRBV5-6 and TRBJ2-7, with 7 bases aligning to TRBD1. Germline V gene lookup returns CDR1 SGHDT and CDR2 YYEEEE. V was clipped by 5 bases and J by 5 bases; unmatched bases: 7. This CDR3 is built from 13 residues. The CDR3 sequence: CASRGATGNEQYF. DNA for the CDR3: TGTGCCAGCAGGGGGGCGACAGGGAACGAGCAGTACTTC.

The chain combines TRBV11-3 with TRBJ2-3, with D perhaps TRBD1 (6 bases). Germline V gives CDR1 SGHNT, CDR2 YENEEA. V was cut by 5 bases and J by 3 bases, with 15 bases left in between. The CDR3 is 15 amino acids. The CDR3 reads CASSVQGHSTDTQYF. CDR3 in DNA: TGTGCCAGCAGCGTACAGGGACACTCAACAGATACGCAGTATTTT.

V and J are TRBV2 and TRBJ2-5; 7 nucleotides line up with TRBD2. Germline CDR1 is SNHLY and CDR2 is FYNNEI. The V and J ends lost 7 bases and 5 bases, in that order; junction bases with no gene match: 13. This CDR3 has 15 residues. The CDR3 bases are TGTGCCAGCATAGCCCTCGCGGGGAGGGGTGAGACCCAGTACTTC. This gives the protein CASIALAGRGETQYF. The full variable domain, its missing parts supplied by reference TRBV2 and TRBJ2-5, is EPEVTQTPSHQVTQMGQEVILRCVPISNHLYFYWYRQILGQKVEFLVSFYNNEISEKSEIFDDQFSVERPDGSNFTLKIRSTKLEDSAMYFCASIALAGRGETQYFGPGTRLLVL.

This chain joins TRBV6-1 and TRBJ1-2, with a weak D call TRBD1 (6 bases). The ends were cut back, 2 bases at V and 7 bases at J, with 14 bases in the middle. There are 14 residues in the CDR3. Germline V gene data show CDR1 as MNHNS and CDR2 as SASEGT. CDR3 in amino acids: CASSELAGVGGYTF. The CDR3 bases are TGTGCCAGCAGTGAATTGGCAGGGGTCGGTGGCTACACCTTC.

This clone was detected only once. The V call is TRBV19, the J call TRBJ2-7, with 7 bases fitting TRBD1. Per the germline V gene, CDR1 is LNHDA and CDR2 is SQIVND (reference sequence). The CDR3 runs 13 residues. V trimming: 8 bases; J trimming: 6 bases; junction bases outside the gene matches: 10. CDR3 sequence reads: CASSVQGLGEQYF. In nucleotides, the CDR3 is TGTGCCAGTTCCGTACAGGGGTTGGGCGAGCAGTACTTC.

V and J are TRBV3-1 (or the pseudogene TRBV3-2) and TRBJ1-2; the D gene is possibly TRBD1 (5 bases). The CDR3 totals 14 residues. The germline V gene encodes CDR1 LGHDT and CDR2 YNNKEL (reference sequence). Between the trimmed V and J ends, which lost 0 bases and 8 bases, there was a span of 13 bases. This chain's CDR3 is CASSQEEGSRGYTF. The CDR3 region has the DNA TGTGCCAGCAGCCAAGAGGAGGGGTCCAGGGGCTACACCTTC.

The gene calls are TRBV4-2 and TRBJ1-2; D is unclear. Germline assignment: CDR1 LGHNA and CDR2 YNFKEQ. V was clipped by 0 bases and J by 3 bases, with 11 bases between them. The CDR3 sequence is 15 residues long. CDR3 region: CASSQDLSQDYGYTF. The CDR3 DNA reads as TGTGCCAGCAGCCAAGATCTTAGCCAGGACTATGGCTACACCTTC.

The CDR3 loop is CASSEYDRHWDYTF. CDR3 coding DNA: TGTGCCAGCAGTGAGTACGACAGGCACTGGGACTACACCTTC. V is TRBV6-1 and J is TRBJ1-2; perhaps TRBD1 as D (6 bases). Germline CDR1 is MNHNS and CDR2 is SASEGT. Deletions cut 3 bases from V and 10 bases from J, with 18 bases between. This CDR3 contains 14 residues.

This chain links TRBV5-5 with TRBJ2-1; 7 nucleotides agree with TRBD2. This CDR3 contains 14 residues. V lost 2 bases to trimming and J lost 1 base; unmatched junction nucleotides: 0. Germline loops: CDR1 SGHKS, CDR2 YYEKEE (reference sequence). For the CDR3, the DNA is TGTGCCAGCAGCTTCGGGGGGTCCTACAATGAGCAGTTCTTC. Protein sequence: CASSFGGSYNEQFF.

The genes are TRBV10-3 and TRBJ2-7, with a tentative D call TRBD1 (7 bases). The CDR3 runs 15 residues. The V end was cut by 0 bases, the J end by 7 bases, with 16 bases between. From germline, CDR1 is ENHRY and CDR2 SYGVKD. The CDR3 loop reads CAISESGGQLREQYF. In DNA, the CDR3 is TGTGCCATCAGTGAGTCCGGGGGACAGCTAAGGGAGCAGTACTTC.

This rearrangement joins TRBV19 to TRBJ1-5, with 10 bases that match TRBD1. Germline CDR1 is LNHDA and CDR2 is SQIVND (reference sequence). The CDR3 covers 16 residues. J lost 6 bases, V lost 7 bases, and 12 bases had no gene match. The CDR3 spells CASNPTGGREGQPQHF. For the CDR3, the DNA is TGTGCCAGTAATCCGACAGGGGGCCGAGAGGGTCAGCCCCAGCATTTT.

This clone was seen just once. V is TRBV6-4 and J is TRBJ1-4; D is possibly TRBD1 (5 bases). This CDR3 comprises 15 residues. Trimming stripped 8 bases from V and 12 bases from J, with 25 bases between. Germline V gene sequence: CDR1 MRHNA, CDR2 SNTAGT. The CDR3 loop reads CASGDGHRPDGELFF. CDR3 in DNA: TGTGCCAGCGGCGACGGACACCGGCCGGATGGGGAACTGTTTTTT.

The genes are TRBV19 and TRBJ1-5; D not resolved. CDR3 length: 13 amino acids. With 9 bases removed from V and 6 bases from J, the gap between germline ends came to 15 bases. The V gene's germline CDR1 is LNHDA and CDR2 SQIVND (reference sequence). CDR3 protein: CASSQEGGQPQHF. CDR3 bases: TGTGCCAGCTCCCAGGAGGGCGGTCAGCCCCAGCATTTT.

CDR3: CASSQGLGQPQHF. CDR3 coding DNA: TGCGCCAGCAGCCAAGGTCTTGGACAGCCCCAGCATTTT. The V call is TRBV4-1, the J call TRBJ1-5; D ambiguous. This CDR3 has 13 amino acids. Germline CDR1 and CDR2: MGHRA and YSYEKL. Trimming pared 1 base from V and 7 bases from J, leaving 8 bases between.

Worth noting for this clone: Germline is not matched at one junction end, which may reflect a read error. The chain uses TRBV19 and TRBJ1-2; 7 bases align to TRBD1. Germline values: CDR1 LNHDA, CDR2 SQIVND (reference sequence). CDR3 length: 14 residues. CDR3 nucleotide sequence: TGTGCCGGTAGTACCCGGGACAGAAAAAATGGCTACACCTTC. It specifies CAGSTRDRKNGYTF.

V and J are TRBV6-5 and TRBJ1-2; no reliable D call. CDR3 length: 15 residues. CDR1 and CDR2 (germline): MNHEY, SVGAGI. V lost 0 bases, J lost 2 bases, and 10 bases lay in between. CDR3 nucleotides: TGTGCCAGCAGTTACTCGATCGCGGAGAACTATGGCTACACCTTC. It translates to CASSYSIAENYGYTF.

V gene TRBV18 combines with J gene TRBJ2-4; D is ambiguous. From germline, CDR1 is KGHSH and CDR2 LQKENI. The CDR3 loop spans 16 amino acids. The V end lost 0 bases, the J end lost 4 bases, and 13 bases lay between the germline ends. The CDR3, as DNA: TGTGCCAGCTCACCACCGAGTCGGGCAGAGAAAAACATTCAGTACTTC. It is translated as CASSPPSRAEKNIQYF.

The CDR3 DNA is TGTGCCAGCATTCCGGGGATGGGGTCTGGGGCCAACGTCCTGACTTTC. Translating gives CASIPGMGSGANVLTF. The chain combines TRBV2 with TRBJ2-6; D perhaps matches TRBD2 (5 bases). The CDR3 is 16 residues long. CDR1 and CDR2 from the germline V gene are SNHLY and FYNNEI. The V end was cut by 7 bases, the J end by 1 base, with 14 bases between.

As DNA, the CDR3 is TGTGCCAGCAGCCGACAGGCCAGCACAGATACGCAGTATTTT. Protein sequence: CASSRQASTDTQYF. The V and J genes are TRBV2 and TRBJ2-3; possibly TRBD1 for D (6 bases). The CDR3 has 14 residues. The germline V gene encodes CDR1 SNHLY and CDR2 FYNNEI. Between the trimmed V and J ends, which lost 6 bases and 0 bases, there was a span of 10 bases.

This clone was detected only once. CDR3 in amino acids: CASNPTGVTEAFF. As DNA, the CDR3 is TGCGCCAGCAATCCGACAGGGGTCACTGAAGCTTTCTTT. V gene TRBV5-1 combines with J gene TRBJ1-1; 8 nucleotides match TRBD1. There are 13 residues in the CDR3. Looked up from germline, CDR1 is SGHRS and CDR2 is YFSETQ. V dropped 6 bases and J dropped 4; count of bases not matched to a gene: 5. Together with reference TRBV5-1 and TRBJ1-1, the CDR3 gives the full variable domain: KAGVTQTPRYLIKTRGQQVTLSCSPISGHRSVSWYQQTPGQGLQFLFEYFSETQRNKGNFPGRFSGRQFSNSRSEMNVSTLELGDSALYLCASNPTGVTEAFFGQGTRLTVV.

J is TRBJ2-3 and V is TRBV7-9; no clear D. The CDR3 is 15 residues long. From germline, CDR1 is SEHNR and CDR2 FQNEAQ (reference sequence). V was pared by 0 bases and J by 1 base, with 8 bases between. CDR3 coding DNA: TGTGCCAGCAGCTTAGCGCGATTAGGCACAGATACGCAGTATTTT. Residues: CASSLARLGTDTQYF.